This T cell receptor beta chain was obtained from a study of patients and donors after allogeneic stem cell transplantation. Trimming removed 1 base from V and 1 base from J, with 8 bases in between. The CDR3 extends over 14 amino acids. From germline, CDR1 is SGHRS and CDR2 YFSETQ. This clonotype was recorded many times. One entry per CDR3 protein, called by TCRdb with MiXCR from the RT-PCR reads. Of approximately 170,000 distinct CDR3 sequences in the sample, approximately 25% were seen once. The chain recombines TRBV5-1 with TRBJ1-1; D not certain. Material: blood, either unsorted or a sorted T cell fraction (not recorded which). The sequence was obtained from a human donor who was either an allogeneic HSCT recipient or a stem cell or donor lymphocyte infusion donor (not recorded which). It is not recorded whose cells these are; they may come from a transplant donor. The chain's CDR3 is CASSLSTENTEAFF. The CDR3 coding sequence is TGCGCCAGCAGCTTGAGCACGGAGAACACTGAAGCTTTCTTT.